These T cell receptor beta chains were read from a single sample in a study of response to subunit inactivated influenza vaccine. TCRdb passed the RT-PCR reads through MiXCR, listing each CDR3 protein once. The sample includes more than 450,000 distinct CDR3 sequences, about 11% seen only once; the top ten take more than 9.5%. The sample was also reused in another study, on T cells expressing NK-cell markers.

Source: PBMCs from blood, taken on the day of vaccination. These receptor sequences come from a man in his fifties who received an inactivated influenza vaccine. Both conserved end residues are part of each CDR3. The order of the fields is clone size, V gene, J gene, D gene, CDR3 protein, CDR3 DNA. The D gene is left open where the match is weak. Not every row has a clone size; where given, it reads once, few, many or a size class.

.	TRBV6-1	TRBJ2-7	.	CASTVVQGGYEQYF	TGTGCCAGCACCGTGGTCCAGGGAGGCTACGAGCAGTACTTC
few	TRBV2	TRBJ1-5	TRBD1	CASSARTGSGQPQHF	TGTGCCAGCAGCGCGAGGACAGGATCAGGTCAGCCCCAGCATTTT
few	TRBV20-1	TRBJ2-1	TRBD2	CSAGPRDGGAHEQFF	TGCAGTGCTGGACCCCGTGACGGGGGGGCCCATGAGCAGTTCTTC
few	TRBV18	TRBJ2-7	.	CASSPFSGYEQYF	TGTGCCAGCTCACCATTCTCGGGGTACGAGCAGTACTTC
many	TRBV29-1	TRBJ2-1	TRBD2	CSGSSHIAGAYNEQFF	TGCAGCGGTTCATCCCACATAGCGGGAGCCTACAATGAGCAGTTCTTC
.	TRBV5-1	TRBJ1-1	.	CASSWRVGSNTEAFF	TGCGCCAGCAGCTGGAGGGTCGGATCGAACACTGAAGCTTTCTTT
few	TRBV6-1	TRBJ1-1	.	CASREVVGTFF	TGTGCCAGCAGGGAAGTAGTTGGGACTTTCTTT
.	TRBV30	TRBJ1-3	.	CAWSGMSSGNTIYF	TGTGCCTGGAGCGGGATGAGCTCTGGAAACACCATATATTTT
few	TRBV12-3/TRBV12-4	TRBJ2-4	TRBD2	CASSFLAGGWAKNIQYF	TGTGCCAGCAGTTTTCTAGCGGGGGGTTGGGCCAAAAACATTCAGTACTTC
few	TRBV18	TRBJ2-7	.	CASSPRNRRRESYEQYF	TGTGCCAGCTCACCACGGAATCGGCGAAGGGAGTCCTACGAGCAGTACTTC
many	TRBV5-1	TRBJ1-2	TRBD1	CASAMGQGANYGYTF	TGCGCCAGCGCCATGGGACAGGGAGCTAACTATGGCTACACCTTC
.	TRBV12-3/TRBV12-4	TRBJ1-6	.	CASSLASGGAPLHF	TGTGCCAGCAGTTTAGCTTCCGGGGGCGCCCCCCTCCACTTT